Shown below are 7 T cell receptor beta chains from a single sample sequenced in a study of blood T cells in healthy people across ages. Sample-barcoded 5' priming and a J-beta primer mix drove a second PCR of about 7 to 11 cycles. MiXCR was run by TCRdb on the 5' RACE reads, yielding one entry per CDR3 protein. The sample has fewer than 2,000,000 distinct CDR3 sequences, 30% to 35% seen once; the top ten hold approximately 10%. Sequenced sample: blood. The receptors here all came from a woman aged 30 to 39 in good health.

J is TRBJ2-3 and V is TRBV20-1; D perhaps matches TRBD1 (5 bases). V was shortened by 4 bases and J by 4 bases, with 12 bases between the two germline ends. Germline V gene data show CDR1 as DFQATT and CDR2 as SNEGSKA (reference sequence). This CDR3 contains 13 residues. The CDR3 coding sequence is TGCAGTGCTACAAGGGAAGGGGCAGATACGCAGTATTTT. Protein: CSATREGADTQYF.

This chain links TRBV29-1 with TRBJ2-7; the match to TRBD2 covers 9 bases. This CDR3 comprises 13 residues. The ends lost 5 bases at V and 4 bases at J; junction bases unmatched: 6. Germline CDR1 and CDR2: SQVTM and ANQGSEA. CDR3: CSVRGGELYEQYF. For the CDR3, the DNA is TGCAGCGTTCGCGGGGGGGAATTATACGAGCAGTACTTC.

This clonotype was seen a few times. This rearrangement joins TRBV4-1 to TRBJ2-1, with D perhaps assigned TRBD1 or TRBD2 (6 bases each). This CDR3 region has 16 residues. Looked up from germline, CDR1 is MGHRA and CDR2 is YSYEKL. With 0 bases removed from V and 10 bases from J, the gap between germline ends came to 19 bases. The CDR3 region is CASSQDGLRGVMEQFF. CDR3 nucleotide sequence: TGCGCCAGCAGCCAAGATGGGCTTAGGGGGGTGATGGAGCAGTTCTTC.

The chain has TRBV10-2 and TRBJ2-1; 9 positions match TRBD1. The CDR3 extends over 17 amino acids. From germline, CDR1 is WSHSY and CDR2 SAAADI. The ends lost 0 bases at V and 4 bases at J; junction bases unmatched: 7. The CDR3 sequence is CASSESGGTGSYNEQFF. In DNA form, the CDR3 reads TGCGCCAGCAGTGAGTCGGGCGGGACAGGGTCATACAATGAGCAGTTCTTC.

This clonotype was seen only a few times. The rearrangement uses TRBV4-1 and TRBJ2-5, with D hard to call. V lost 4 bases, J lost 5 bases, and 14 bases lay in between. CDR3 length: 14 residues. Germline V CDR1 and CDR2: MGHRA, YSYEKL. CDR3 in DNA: TGCGCCAGCAGCCCGCCCGGCTACCCGGAGACCCAGTACTTC. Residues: CASSPPGYPETQYF.

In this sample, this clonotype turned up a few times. CDR3 sequence (DNA): TGTGCCAGCAGCCAAAATCCCCAGGGTCGGGCCAACGTCCTGACTTTC. This codes for CASSQNPQGRANVLTF. The V and J genes are TRBV3-1 and TRBJ2-6, with a weak D call TRBD1 (5 bases). The CDR3 runs 16 residues. Trimming shortened V by 2 bases and J by 5 bases, and 13 bases separated the two germline ends. The germline gives CDR1 LGHDT, CDR2 YNNKEL (reference sequence).

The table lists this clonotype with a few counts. In DNA form, the CDR3 reads TGTGCCAGCAGCCAAGTGAACTTAGCGGGGGGACAGTTCTTC. It encodes CASSQVNLAGGQFF. The chain has TRBV3-1 and TRBJ2-1; 10 nucleotides match TRBD2. The CDR3 loop spans 14 amino acids. Germline assignment: CDR1 LGHDT and CDR2 YNNKEL (reference sequence). Unmatched junction bases numbered 7, after V lost 1 base and J lost 13 bases.